The 17 T cell receptor beta chains listed next were all sequenced from one sample in a study of early T cells in non-severe SARS-CoV-2 infection. TCRdb ran MiXCR on the 5' RACE reads and lists one entry per CDR3 protein. The sample has about 27,000 distinct CDR3 sequences, about 4% seen once. The sample consisted of whole blood. These receptors were taken from an adult who was a healthcare worker with PCR-confirmed SARS-CoV-2 infection or an uninfected control (not recorded which).

This clonotype came up many times. The chain links TRBV20-1 to TRBJ2-7; D is possibly TRBD1 (5 bases). V was shortened by 5 bases and J by 1 base, with 6 bases between the two germline ends. The CDR3 contains 11 residues. Looked up from germline, CDR1 is DFQATT and CDR2 is SNEGSKA (reference sequence). The CDR3 is CSAQGSYEQYF. CDR3 nucleotide sequence: TGCAGTGCTCAGGGATCCTACGAGCAGTACTTC.

In this sample, this clonotype turned up many times. The chain carries TRBV28 and TRBJ1-5; tentative D call: TRBD1 (5 bases). CDR1 is MDHEN, CDR2 SYDVKM, per germline. The V end was cut by 11 bases, the J end by 5 bases, with 16 bases between. The CDR3 extends over 13 amino acids. CDR3 protein: CAGTDSGDQPQHF. CDR3 in DNA: TGTGCCGGGACCGACAGCGGAGATCAGCCCCAGCATTTT.

This clonotype was seen ten or more times. The chain is built from TRBV4-1 and TRBJ2-1; a possible D gene is TRBD1 (5 bases). The CDR3 spans 16 residues. Trimming took 2 bases from V and 6 from J, leaving 17 bases between them. Germline CDR1 reads MGHRA; CDR2 reads YSYEKL. CDR3 in DNA: TGCGCCAGCAGCCAAATCGGCCGTAGGCAGGGCAATGAGCAGTTCTTC. As protein: CASSQIGRRQGNEQFF.

At least ten counts were recorded for this clonotype. This sequence joins TRBV28 and TRBJ1-5; 7 bases match TRBD1. The germline gives CDR1 MDHEN, CDR2 SYDVKM. The length of the CDR3 is 15 residues. V shed 8 bases and J 4 bases; nucleotides not matched to a gene: 11. The DNA for the CDR3 is TGTGCCAGCGGACAGTATAGGACAGGTAATCAGCCCCAGCATTTT. This sequence encodes CASGQYRTGNQPQHF.

Only a few counts were recorded for this clonotype. The genes are TRBV27 and TRBJ2-1; D perhaps matches TRBD2 (5 bases). This CDR3 is built from 14 residues. Germline CDR1 reads MNHEY; CDR2 reads SMNVEV (reference sequence). V was trimmed by 10 bases and J by 1 base, leaving 14 bases between them. CDR3 amino acids: CATNDGGSYNEQFF. DNA for the CDR3: TGTGCCACCAACGACGGCGGGTCCTACAATGAGCAGTTCTTC.

This clonotype was recorded many times. This chain joins TRBV12-3 or TRBV12-4 and TRBJ1-5; 8 positions agree with TRBD1. The V segment lost 8 bases and the J segment 2 bases; nucleotides outside the gene matches: 8. The CDR3 totals 15 residues. The CDR3 DNA reads as TGTGCCAGCGAAGCAGGGGGCGTTGGCAATCAGCCCCAGCATTTT. Amino acid sequence: CASEAGGVGNQPQHF.

In this sample, this clonotype turned up many times. J is TRBJ2-3 and V is TRBV7-2; D call uncertain. The CDR3 has 12 residues. V was clipped by 5 bases and J by 8 bases, with 11 bases between them. Germline-derived CDR1 and CDR2 are SGHTA and FQGNSA. The DNA for the CDR3 is TGTGCCAGCAGCCAAGAGGCAGCTACGCAGTATTTT. Amino acids: CASSQEAATQYF.

This clonotype was detected many times. This chain's CDR3 is CASSLDGGQLYEQYF. In DNA, the CDR3 is TGTGCCAGCAGCTTGGATGGGGGACAACTCTACGAGCAGTACTTC. The chain combines TRBV27 with TRBJ2-7, with a tentative D call TRBD1 (6 bases). Germline CDR1 is MNHEY and CDR2 is SMNVEV (reference sequence). Trimming removed 6 bases at V and 3 bases at J, with 18 bases between. The CDR3 loop spans 15 amino acids.

This clonotype showed up many times. The chain combines TRBV7-2 with TRBJ2-7, with a weak D call TRBD2 (5 bases). Looked up from germline, CDR1 is SGHTA and CDR2 is FQGNSA. Trimming took off 5 bases at V and 4 bases at J, with 12 bases between the two ends. The CDR3 loop spans 13 amino acids. CDR3 bases: TGTGCCAGCAGCACGGGGAGAGGATACGAGCAGTACTTC. Translated: CASSTGRGYEQYF.

This clonotype was recorded at least ten times. The chain employs TRBV20-1 and TRBJ1-4; the D is unclear. The length of the CDR3 is 13 residues. Germline V lookup: CDR1 DFQATT, CDR2 SNEGSKA (reference sequence). V was shortened by 4 bases and J by 2 bases, with 8 bases between the two germline ends. CDR3 DNA sequence: TGCAGTGCTACCCGGGTTACTAATGAAAAACTGTTTTTT. It translates to CSATRVTNEKLFF.

This clonotype has a count of ten or more. The V gene is TRBV18, the J gene TRBJ1-4; the D gene is possibly TRBD1 (5 bases). This CDR3 spans 15 amino acids. Germline lookup yields CDR1 KGHSH and CDR2 LQKENI. The V end lost 0 bases, the J end lost 8 bases, and 13 bases lay between the germline ends. The CDR3 here is CASSPPQGGSEKLFF. CDR3 nucleotide sequence: TGTGCCAGCTCACCACCGCAGGGAGGGAGCGAAAAACTGTTTTTT.

This clonotype was picked up many times. The chain recombines TRBV18 with TRBJ2-3; D remains unclear. Trimming shortened V by 1 base and J by 6 bases, and 5 bases separated the two germline ends. The CDR3 runs to 12 residues. Germline loops: CDR1 KGHSH, CDR2 LQKENI. As DNA, the CDR3 is TGTGCCAGCTCACCACAGCCGGATACGCAGTATTTT. This encodes CASSPQPDTQYF.

This clonotype was seen at least ten times. The genes are TRBV11-2 and TRBJ2-7; possibly TRBD2 for D (5 bases). The CDR3 contains 13 residues. V lost 0 bases to trimming and J lost 4 bases, with 7 bases between them. In germline, CDR1 is SGHAT, CDR2 FQNNGV. The CDR3 bases are TGTGCCAGCAGCTTAGAACCGGGGTACGAGCAGTACTTC. Translated, it gives CASSLEPGYEQYF.

This clonotype was counted only a few times. V gene TRBV6-5 combines with J gene TRBJ2-3; D is unclear. Germline CDR1 and CDR2: MNHEY and SVGAGI. The V end lost 2 bases, the J end lost 4 bases, and 7 bases lay between the germline ends. This CDR3 comprises 13 residues. CDR3 sequence: CASSYGRPDTQYF. DNA for the CDR3: TGTGCCAGCAGTTACGGTAGGCCAGATACGCAGTATTTT.

In this sample, this clonotype turned up many times. V gene TRBV19 combines with J gene TRBJ2-2, with D perhaps TRBD1 (6 bases). Germline assignment: CDR1 LNHDA and CDR2 SQIVND (reference sequence). The V end lost 7 bases, the J end lost 5 bases, and 11 bases lay between the germline ends. This CDR3 spans 13 amino acids. CDR3 amino acids: CASTQDRTGELFF. The CDR3 nucleotides are TGTGCCAGTACCCAAGACAGGACCGGGGAGCTGTTTTTT.

This clonotype has at least ten counts. The rearrangement uses TRBV7-9 and TRBJ2-7, with 8 bases matching TRBD1. CDR3 size: 14 residues. The germline gives CDR1 SEHNR, CDR2 FQNEAQ (reference sequence). Trimming took 5 bases from V and 3 from J; bases not matched to a gene: 6. The CDR3 DNA reads as TGTGCCAGCAGCCGATCCGGGACAGGCTACGAGCAGTACTTC. It translates to CASSRSGTGYEQYF.

This clonotype was recorded at least ten times. The V and J genes are TRBV9 and TRBJ2-1; D perhaps matches TRBD2 (5 bases). The CDR3 sequence is 14 residues long. Germline V gene sequence: CDR1 SGDLS, CDR2 YYNGEE. Deletions cut 3 bases from V and 9 bases from J, with 16 bases between. In nucleotides, the CDR3 is TGTGCCAGCAGCGCCCCCCCCGCTAGCAGTGAGCAGTTCTTC. Its translation: CASSAPPASSEQFF.